This T cell receptor (beta chain) was found in a study of immune characterization of retroperitoneal liposarcoma. At least ten counts were recorded for this clonotype. MiXCR was run by TCRdb on the PCR reads, yielding one entry per CDR3 protein. The data show 6,000 to 7,000 distinct CDR3 sequences, roughly 30% seen once. The CDR3 contains 14 residues. Germline CDR1 and CDR2: MNHNS and SASEGT. V lost 4 bases, J lost 4 bases, and 11 bases lay in between. This receptor was obtained from a male donor with retroperitoneal liposarcoma. This chain links TRBV6-1 with TRBJ2-1, with D possibly TRBD2 on 6 matching bases. Sequencing was done on a sample of blood. For the CDR3, the DNA is TGTGCCAGCAGTGTTGGGCGGGGATACAATGAGCAGTTCTTC. Translated: CASSVGRGYNEQFF.